These 27 T cell receptor beta chains share one sample of origin, sequenced in a study of blood T cells in healthy people across ages. PCR was performed a second time for about 7 to 11 cycles using a sample-barcoded 5' primer and a J-beta primer mix. TCRdb reprocessed the 5' RACE reads via MiXCR and lists one record per CDR3 protein. The data contain 1.6 million or so distinct CDR3 sequences, almost 35% of them singletons. Specimen: blood. The receptors were sampled from a woman in her thirties in good health.

The chain carries TRBV20-1 and TRBJ1-2; D perhaps matches TRBD1 (5 bases). CDR1 and CDR2 (germline): DFQATT, SNEGSKA (reference sequence). Between the trimmed V and J ends, which lost 4 bases and 8 bases, there was a span of 8 bases. The CDR3 extends over 10 amino acids. The CDR3 DNA sequence: TGCAGTGCTATCGACAGCGGCTACACCTTC. Translated, it gives CSAIDSGYTF.

This clonotype was seen a few times. The chain couples TRBV20-1 to TRBJ2-7; TRBD2 is a possible D gene (5 bases). V lost 3 bases, J lost 0 bases, and 15 bases lay in between. Per the germline V gene, CDR1 is DFQATT and CDR2 is SNEGSKA (reference sequence). The CDR3 runs to 15 residues. CDR3 nucleotides: TGCAGTGCTAGTGAGTCGGGGATGAGCTCCTACGAGCAGTACTTC. Residues: CSASESGMSSYEQYF.

This sequence joins TRBV20-1 and TRBJ1-5; D ambiguous. The CDR3 is 12 amino acids. The V gene lost 6 bases and the J gene lost 7 bases, with 13 bases spanning the gap. Germline CDR1 DFQATT, CDR2 SNEGSKA (reference sequence). CDR3 sequence reads: CSARRGSQPQHF. DNA of the CDR3: TGCAGTGCAAGGAGAGGGTCCCAGCCCCAGCATTTT.

The rearrangement joins TRBV14 to TRBJ2-4; tentatively, D is TRBD2 (7 bases). V shed 4 bases and J shed 7 bases, with 20 bases lying between them. The CDR3 spans 16 residues. CDR1 is SGHDN and CDR2 is FVKESK in the germline V gene. This CDR3 reads CASSPRGGGPVNIQYF. DNA of the CDR3: TGTGCCAGCAGCCCCAGGGGCGGGGGCCCTGTGAACATTCAGTACTTC. The full variable domain, its missing parts supplied by reference TRBV14 and TRBJ2-4, is EAGVTQFPSHSVIEKGQTVTLRCDPISGHDNLYWYRRVMGKEIKFLLHFVKESKQDESGMPNNRFLAERTGGTYSTLKVQPAELEDSGVYFCASSPRGGGPVNIQYFGAGTRLSVL.

This chain uses TRBV4-1 with TRBJ1-2; perhaps TRBD1 as D (6 bases). With 3 bases removed from V and 6 bases from J, the gap between germline ends came to 17 bases. The length of the CDR3 is 15 residues. Germline CDR1 reads MGHRA; CDR2 reads YSYEKL. The CDR3 sequence is CASSQSTGITDGYTF. The CDR3, as DNA: TGCGCCAGCAGCCAGTCAACAGGGATTACTGATGGCTACACCTTC.

This chain links TRBV3-1 with TRBJ2-3, with TRBD1 matching over 7 bases. The CDR3 spans 16 residues. Germline V gene sequence: CDR1 LGHDT, CDR2 YNNKEL (reference sequence). The V and J ends lost 0 bases and 6 bases, in that order; junction bases with no gene match: 9. The CDR3: CASSQELVARGDTQYF. For the CDR3, the DNA is TGTGCCAGCAGCCAAGAGTTGGTGGCCAGGGGGGATACGCAGTATTTT.

The chain recombines TRBV7-2 with TRBJ2-7, with TRBD1 matching 8 bases. Germline CDR1 is SGHTA and CDR2 is FQGNSA. The CDR3 loop spans 14 amino acids. J gave up 2 bases and V 5 bases, and 5 bases lay outside the gene matches. CDR3 nucleotide sequence: TGTGCCAGCAGCAGAAGACAGGGGCCCTACGAGCAGTACTTC. Translation: CASSRRQGPYEQYF. The complete variable domain, with remaining parts taken from reference TRBV7-2 and TRBJ2-7, reads GAGVSQSPSNKVTEKGKDVELRCDPISGHTALYWYRQSLGQGLEFLIYFQGNSAPDKSGLPSDRFSAERTGGSVSTLTIQRTQQEDSAVYLCASSRRQGPYEQYFGPGTRLTVT.

This clonotype occurred a few times. This chain joins TRBV3-1 and TRBJ2-1, with D unclear. V was trimmed by 0 bases and J by 7 bases, leaving 16 bases between them. Germline values: CDR1 LGHDT, CDR2 YNNKEL (reference sequence). CDR3 length: 16 residues. The CDR3 nucleotides read TGTGCCAGCAGCCAAGATGTCCCCCCGGTGGAAAATGAGCAGTTCTTC. Amino acid sequence: CASSQDVPPVENEQFF.

The rearrangement uses TRBV20-1 and TRBJ2-1, with 11 bases that match TRBD2. The CDR3 runs 14 residues. Per germline, CDR1 DFQATT and CDR2 SNEGSKA (reference sequence). V lost 3 bases to trimming and J lost 8 bases; unmatched junction nucleotides: 6. CDR3 amino acids: CSASGSGGVDEQFF. Here the CDR3 DNA reads TGCAGTGCTAGCGGTAGCGGGGGGGTGGATGAGCAGTTCTTC.

The chain joins TRBV28 to TRBJ2-3, with D uncertain. CDR3 length equals 13 residues. Trimming removed 3 bases at V and 7 bases at J, with 11 bases between. The germline gives CDR1 MDHEN, CDR2 SYDVKM. The CDR3 sequence is CASSLNPTNTQYF. The CDR3 DNA is TGTGCCAGCAGTTTGAATCCGACAAATACGCAGTATTTT.

The rearrangement links TRBV10-2 to TRBJ2-1; no firm D call. Trimming removed 8 bases at V and 9 bases at J, with 11 bases between. CDR3 length: 11 residues. CDR1 WSHSY and CDR2 SAAADI come from the germline V gene. The CDR3 DNA follows: TGCGCCAGCCTTAGCCGTGGTGAGCAGTTCTTC. Amino acids: CASLSRGEQFF.

The gene calls are TRBV29-1 and TRBJ1-2; tentative D call: TRBD1 (5 bases). The CDR3 is 11 residues long. V dropped 4 bases and J dropped 6 bases, with 9 bases sitting between them. The germline gives CDR1 SQVTM, CDR2 ANQGSEA. The CDR3 loop is CSVGGKNGYTF. CDR3 nucleotides: TGCAGCGTTGGGGGGAAGAATGGCTACACCTTC.

Concerning this clonotype itself: A read error may produce the germline difference seen at one junction end. The gene calls are TRBV12-3 or TRBV12-4 and TRBJ1-4; no firm D call. This CDR3 has 15 amino acids. The CDR3 loop is CVSSLAGTTNEKLFF. The CDR3 DNA sequence: TGTGTCAGCAGTTTAGCCGGAACAACTAATGAAAAACTGTTTTTT.

On this clonotype itself: A much larger clone differs by one base, so this may be a read error. The chain is built from TRBV4-1 and TRBJ2-7; D remains unclear. Germline V gene sequence: CDR1 MGHRA, CDR2 YSYEKL. This CDR3 region has 16 residues. In DNA, the CDR3 is TGCGCCAGCAGCCAAGAGTTTGTCGCCGGATCCTACGGGCAGTACTTC. It translates to CASSQEFVAGSYGQYF.

The chain carries TRBV15 and TRBJ2-7; weak D call: TRBD1 (5 bases). The CDR3 spans 16 residues. Trimming took 6 bases from V and 2 from J, leaving 20 bases between them. Germline V gene lookup returns CDR1 LNHNV and CDR2 YYDKDF (reference sequence). In DNA form, the CDR3 reads TGTGCCACCAGTAGTGCAACAGGTTTTTCGGCCTACGAGCAGTACTTC. This sequence encodes CATSSATGFSAYEQYF.

This clonotype was counted once. The V call is TRBV12-3 or TRBV12-4, the J call TRBJ2-3; a weak D match, TRBD2 (6 bases). This CDR3 comprises 15 residues. Trimming took 11 bases from V and 9 from J, leaving 27 bases between them. CDR3 sequence (DNA): TGTGCCTGCACTTCCTCCGGGACTTTTTCTCCCACGCAGTATTTT. Translation: CACTSSGTFSPTQYF.

This clonotype occurred a few times. The genes are TRBV6-1 and TRBJ2-5, with 8 bases identical to TRBD2. The junction had 7 bases not matched to a gene; V was cut back by 6 bases and J by 4 bases. Germline values: CDR1 MNHNS, CDR2 SASEGT. The CDR3 loop spans 14 amino acids. CDR3 protein: CASRVTGGGETQYF. The CDR3 DNA follows: TGTGCCAGCAGAGTTACGGGAGGGGGAGAGACCCAGTACTTC.

The chain uses TRBV7-3 and TRBJ2-7; D unresolved. CDR3 length: 17 residues. The germline V gene encodes CDR1 SGHTA and CDR2 FQGTGA. V shed 1 base and J shed 4 bases, with 20 bases lying between them. In DNA, the CDR3 is TGTGCCAGCAGCTTAAGCGTTCGTCAGGTCAACTGTTACGAGCAGTACTTC. Translated: CASSLSVRQVNCYEQYF.

This clonotype was counted at least ten times. This rearrangement joins TRBV12-3 or TRBV12-4 to TRBJ2-1, with 7 positions matching TRBD2. The junction had 3 bases not matched to a gene; V was cut back by 5 bases and J by 2 bases. The CDR3 is 14 amino acids. The CDR3, as DNA: TGTGCCAGCAGTAGCGGGGTGACCTACAATGAGCAGTTCTTC. Encoded protein: CASSSGVTYNEQFF.

The chain employs TRBV3-1 and TRBJ2-1; D may be TRBD2 (6 bases). Germline V CDR1 and CDR2: LGHDT, YNNKEL (reference sequence). The CDR3 is made up of 12 amino acids. V lost 8 bases and J lost 15, with 20 bases in between. In nucleotides, the CDR3 is TGTGCCAGCGGTACGACGTCGGGAGAGACGTTCTTC. Translated, it gives CASGTTSGETFF.

The rearrangement links TRBV6-5 to TRBJ2-3; D is ambiguous. V shed 3 bases and J shed 5 bases, with 9 bases lying between them. Germline values: CDR1 MNHEY, CDR2 SVGAGI. This CDR3 contains 13 residues. The CDR3: CASSYGRGDTQYF. The CDR3 DNA follows: TGTGCCAGCAGTTATGGGCGAGGAGATACGCAGTATTTT.

This clonotype has ten or more counts. The chain links TRBV6-2 or TRBV6-3 to TRBJ2-1; 11 bases agree with TRBD1. V dropped 6 bases and J dropped 11; count of bases not matched to a gene: 12. Per the germline V gene, CDR1 is MNHEY and CDR2 is SVGEGT. The CDR3 sequence is 15 residues long. The CDR3 is CASSSAGTGGPKQFF. CDR3 nucleotide sequence: TGTGCCAGCAGCTCAGCCGGGACAGGGGGTCCTAAGCAGTTCTTC.

The gene calls are TRBV20-1 and TRBJ2-7; 7 nucleotides match TRBD2. V dropped 1 base and J dropped 2; count of bases not matched to a gene: 5. From germline, CDR1 is DFQATT and CDR2 SNEGSKA (reference sequence). The CDR3 length is 14 residues. The CDR3 DNA is TGCAGTGCTAGAGGCGGGAGCCCCACCTACGAGCAGTACTTC. Amino acids: CSARGGSPTYEQYF.

V gene TRBV30 combines with J gene TRBJ2-1, with a tentative D call TRBD1 (6 bases). Germline-derived CDR1 and CDR2 are GTSNPN and SVGIG (reference sequence). CDR3 length equals 14 residues. Trimming shortened V by 0 bases and J by 8 bases, and 14 bases separated the two germline ends. CDR3 residues: CAWSVSAGEDEQFF. Here the CDR3 DNA reads TGTGCCTGGAGTGTCTCGGCAGGGGAAGATGAGCAGTTCTTC.

This clonotype was detected only a few times. V is TRBV19 and J is TRBJ2-1, with a possible D match to TRBD1 (6 bases). The V gene lost 7 bases and the J gene lost 3 bases, with 19 bases spanning the gap. Looked up from germline, CDR1 is LNHDA and CDR2 is SQIVND (reference sequence). The CDR3 is 16 amino acids. The CDR3 loop is CASTPSGVLLYNEQFF. In DNA form, the CDR3 reads TGTGCCAGTACCCCGTCAGGGGTCCTCCTCTACAATGAGCAGTTCTTC.

The chain recombines TRBV27 with TRBJ2-7; TRBD2 matches 10 bases. This CDR3 has 15 residues. In germline, CDR1 is MNHEY, CDR2 SMNVEV (reference sequence). Trimming took 3 bases from V and 7 from J; bases not matched to a gene: 9. The CDR3: CASSFRASGSGEQYF. The CDR3, as DNA: TGTGCCAGCAGTTTCAGAGCTAGCGGGAGTGGTGAGCAGTACTTC.

This clonotype has only a few counts. J is TRBJ1-5 and V is TRBV27; no clear D gene. Trimming shortened V by 3 bases and J by 6 bases, and 12 bases separated the two germline ends. From germline, CDR1 is MNHEY and CDR2 SMNVEV (reference sequence). The CDR3 runs 14 residues. The CDR3 coding sequence is TGTGCCAGCAGTTTGCGGGGTTGGGGTCAGCCCCAGCATTTT. Amino acid sequence: CASSLRGWGQPQHF.